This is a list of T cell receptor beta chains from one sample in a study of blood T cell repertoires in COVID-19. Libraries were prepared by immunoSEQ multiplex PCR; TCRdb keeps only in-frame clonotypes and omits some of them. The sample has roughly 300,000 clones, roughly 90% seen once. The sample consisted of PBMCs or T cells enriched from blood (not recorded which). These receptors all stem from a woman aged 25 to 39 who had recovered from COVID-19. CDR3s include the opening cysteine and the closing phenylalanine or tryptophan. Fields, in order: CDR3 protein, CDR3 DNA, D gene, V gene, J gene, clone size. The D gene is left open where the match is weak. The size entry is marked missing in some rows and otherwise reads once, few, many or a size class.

CASSQGTGNHFAEAFF	TGCGCCAGCAGCCAAGGGACAGGGAATCACTTCGCTGAAGCTTTCTTT	TRBD1	TRBV5-1	TRBJ1-1	NA
CASGPGFSGNTIYF	TGTGCTAGTGGCCCCGGGTTCTCTGGAAACACCATATATTTT	NA	TRBV12-5	TRBJ1-3	NA
CASSILGRRTEAFF	TGTGCCAGTAGTATCCTGGGGCGGCGGACTGAAGCTTTCTTT	NA	TRBV19	TRBJ1-1	NA
CASSSVYGYTF	TGTGCCAGCAGTTCCGTCTATGGCTACACCTTC	NA	TRBV28	TRBJ1-2	NA
CASSFASANYPGQYSNQPQHF	TGTGCCAGCAGTTTCGCATCCGCAAATTATCCCGGACAGTATAGCAATCAGCCCCAGCATTTT	NA	TRBV28	TRBJ1-5	NA
CATVGNGQLNTGELFF	TGTGCCACCGTCGGTAACGGACAGCTTAACACCGGGGAGCTGTTTTTT	NA	TRBV10-3	TRBJ2-2	NA
CAISASSTDTQYF	TGTGCCATCAGTGCTTCTAGCACAGATACGCAGTATTTT	NA	TRBV10-3	TRBJ2-3	NA
CASSYPRESSYNEQFF	TGTGCCAGCAGTTATCCAAGGGAGAGCTCCTACAATGAGCAGTTCTTC	NA	TRBV6-2/TRBV6-3	TRBJ2-1	NA
CASSRGGPRGYTF	TGTGCCAGTAGTAGGGGAGGTCCAAGAGGCTACACCTTC	NA	TRBV19	TRBJ1-2	once
CASTRDRGVNQPQHF	TGTGCCAGCACCCGGGACAGGGGTGTCAATCAGCCCCAGCATTTT	TRBD1	TRBV6-5	TRBJ1-5	NA
CASRPQGLTYEQYF	TGTGCCAGCAGACCACAGGGGCTTACCTACGAGCAGTACTTC	TRBD1	TRBV27	TRBJ2-7	NA
CASSFGSGYSGNTIYF	NA	NA	TRBV5-4	TRBJ1-3	NA
CASSFFPEETQYF	TGTGCCAGCAGCTTTTTTCCGGAAGAGACCCAGTACTTC	NA	TRBV7-6	TRBJ2-5	NA
CASSSAQGALQFF	TGTGCCAGCAGTTCCGCACAGGGGGCGTTGCAGTTCTTC	TRBD1	TRBV28	TRBJ2-1	NA
CASSSWTGGNTIYF	TGTGCCAGCAGTTCCTGGACAGGCGGTAACACCATATATTTT	TRBD1	TRBV6-2/TRBV6-3	TRBJ1-3	NA
CASGLAATGSTDTQYF	TGTGCTAGTGGTTTGGCGGCGACAGGGTCCACAGATACGCAGTATTTT	TRBD1	TRBV12-5	TRBJ2-3	NA
CASSVDYRGSDTEAFF	TGTGCCAGCAGCGTAGATTACAGGGGTAGTGACACTGAAGCTTTCTTT	TRBD1	TRBV9	TRBJ1-1	NA
CASSLAVAGQETQYF	TGCGCCAGCAGCTTGGCCGTGGCGGGGCAAGAGACCCAGTACTTC	NA	TRBV5-1	TRBJ2-5	NA
CASRIPRGTEAFF	TGTGCCAGCAGGATCCCCAGGGGCACTGAAGCTTTCTTT	NA	TRBV28	TRBJ1-1	NA
CASSIIRAGSDTGELFF	TGTGCCAGTAGTATTATCCGCGCAGGGTCGGACACCGGGGAGCTGTTTTTT	NA	TRBV19	TRBJ2-2	NA
CAISEHTGNYGYTF	TGTGCCATCAGTGAGCACACAGGGAACTATGGCTACACCTTC	NA	TRBV10-3	TRBJ1-2	NA
CASSEDKAQETQYF	TGTGCCAGCAGCGAGGACAAAGCCCAAGAGACCCAGTACTTC	NA	TRBV13	TRBJ2-5	NA